This passage covers 21 T cell receptor beta chains from one sample sequenced in a study of blood T cell repertoires in COVID-19 (TCRdb year 2020). The protocol used for the library was the immunoSEQ multiplex PCR assay. Drawn from immuneACCESS, this table holds only the in-frame rearrangements with V and J called that TCRdb kept. Clones are partly lost; checked studies trace under half to an unresolved V gene and leave the rest unexplained. The sample table shows around 250,000 clones, and around nine tenths are seen once. About 3.1% of the sample goes to the ten largest clones. The sample consisted of PBMCs or T cells enriched from blood (not recorded which). All receptors come from a woman aged 40 to 50 who had been exposed to COVID-19.

This chain joins TRBV14 and TRBJ2-7, with 7 bases identical to TRBD1. This CDR3 is 16 amino acids long. Germline CDR1 reads SGHDN; CDR2 reads FVKESK. The ends lost 0 bases at V and 2 bases at J; junction bases unmatched: 7. DNA of the CDR3: TGTGCCAGCAGCCAAGATGACAGGGATAACGCCTACGAGCAGTACGTC. This translates into CASSQDDRDNAYEQYV.

The chain carries TRBV21-1 and TRBJ2-2; the table calls TRBD2, which could not be checked here. TRBV21-1 is an annotated pseudogene. There are 16 residues in the CDR3. The CDR3, as DNA: TGTGCCAGCAGCAATCGCGGAAGACTCTACACCGGGGAGCTGTTTTTT. This translates into CASSNRGRLYTGELFF.

The chain employs TRBV6-2 or TRBV6-3 and TRBJ2-1; weak D call: TRBD2 (6 bases). Germline CDR1 MNHEY, CDR2 SVGEGT. CDR3 length: 15 residues. Trimming cost V 2 bases and J 5 bases, with 13 bases left between them. In DNA form, the CDR3 reads TGTGCCAGCAGTTACCGGGTGGGGGGTAACAATGAGCAGTTCTTC. Amino acid sequence: CASSYRVGGNNEQFF.

The V gene is TRBV28, the J gene TRBJ1-6; TRBD1 is a possible D gene (5 bases). The CDR3 is 15 residues long. V lost 5 bases and J lost 8, with 16 bases in between. The germline V gene has CDR1 MDHEN and CDR2 SYDVKM. CDR3 sequence: CASSPSGPRDSPLHF. The CDR3 DNA is TGTGCCAGCAGTCCCTCAGGGCCCAGGGATTCACCCCTCCACTTT.

The genes are TRBV7-2 and TRBJ2-3, with 11 bases aligning to TRBD2. V dropped 4 bases and J dropped 8; count of bases not matched to a gene: 14. The germline gives CDR1 SGHTA, CDR2 FQGNSA. The CDR3 consists of 17 residues. In DNA, the CDR3 is TGTGCCAGCAGCTCGTTATCTAGCGGGGGGTCTCGAGGTACGCAGTATTTT. Translated, it gives CASSSLSSGGSRGTQYF.

The genes are TRBV27 and TRBJ2-7; D call uncertain. The CDR3 is 14 amino acids. CDR1 MNHEY and CDR2 SMNVEV come from the germline V gene (reference sequence). Trimming stripped 5 bases from V and 2 bases from J, with 13 bases between. CDR3 sequence: CASSRSLSTYEQYF. The CDR3, as DNA: TGTGCCAGCAGTCGGTCACTCTCAACCTACGAGCAGTACTTC.

The rearrangement uses TRBV11-2 and TRBJ2-1, with a weak D call TRBD2 (5 bases). The V gene lost 6 bases and the J gene lost 2 bases, with 8 bases spanning the gap. CDR1 and CDR2 (germline): SGHAT, FQNNGV. The CDR3 is 13 amino acids. This CDR3 is CASSTGTYNEQFF. Written as DNA, the CDR3 is TGTGCCAGCAGTACCGGGACCTACAATGAGCAGTTCTTC. Together with reference TRBV11-2 and TRBJ2-1, the CDR3 gives the full variable domain: EAGVAQSPRYKIIEKRQSVAFWCNPISGHATLYWYQQILGQGPKLLIQFQNNGVVDDSQLPKDRFSAERLKGVDSTLKIQPAKLEDSAVYLCASSTGTYNEQFFGPGTRLTVL.

The V gene is TRBV5-5, the J gene TRBJ1-1; a possible D gene is TRBD1 (6 bases). The CDR3 spans 15 residues. Trimming pared 1 base from V and 3 bases from J, leaving 13 bases between. The germline V gene encodes CDR1 SGHKS and CDR2 YYEKEE (reference sequence). CDR3 amino acids: CASSLTGLGYTEAFF. The CDR3 DNA reads as TGTGCCAGCAGCTTGACAGGGCTAGGTTACACTGAAGCTTTCTTT.

This sequence joins TRBV5-4 and TRBJ2-1; D call uncertain. This CDR3 contains 15 residues. Trimming stripped 0 bases from V and 4 bases from J, with 11 bases between. Germline V gives CDR1 SGHNT, CDR2 YYREEE (reference sequence). As DNA, the CDR3 is TGTGCCAGCAGCTTGGGAAATTCGAGGTACAATGAGCAGTTCTTC. This sequence encodes CASSLGNSRYNEQFF. Using reference TRBV5-4 and TRBJ2-1 for the parts outside the CDR3, the full variable domain is ETGVTQSPTHLIKTRGQQVTLRCSSQSGHNTVSWYQQALGQGPQFIFQYYREEENGRGNFPPRFSGLQFPNYSSELNVNALELDDSALYLCASSLGNSRYNEQFFGPGTRLTVL.

J is TRBJ1-6 and V is TRBV6-5, with D maybe TRBD1 (5 bases). Germline V lookup: CDR1 MNHEY, CDR2 SVGAGI. CDR3 length equals 13 residues. Trimming cost V 5 bases and J 9 bases, with 11 bases left between them. This chain's CDR3 is CASSTSRGSPLHF. In DNA form, the CDR3 reads TGTGCCAGCAGTACAAGTAGGGGTTCACCCCTCCACTTT.

The rearrangement uses TRBV14 and TRBJ1-6, with 10 bases identical to TRBD1. This CDR3 comprises 14 residues. CDR1 and CDR2 from the germline V gene are SGHDN and FVKESK. After removal of 5 bases from V and 9 bases from J, the junction contained 4 bases not matched to a gene. The CDR3 DNA reads TGTGCCAGCAGCTTGAGACAGGGGGCTTCACCCCTCCACTTT. Translation: CASSLRQGASPLHF.

This clone was found once. This rearrangement joins TRBV24-1 to TRBJ2-1; 7 bases match TRBD2. CDR1 is KGHDR, CDR2 SFDVKD, per germline. The V and J ends lost 2 bases and 5 bases, in that order; junction bases with no gene match: 2. CDR3 length: 14 residues. The CDR3 DNA is TGTGCCACCAGTGATTGGGGGGGAAACAATGAGCAGTTCTTC. It specifies CATSDWGGNNEQFF.

The chain links TRBV9 to TRBJ2-3, with D hard to call. V lost 3 bases and J 3 bases, leaving 11 bases between the germline ends. Germline loops: CDR1 SGDLS, CDR2 YYNGEE. The CDR3 length is 14 residues. CDR3 sequence (DNA): TGTGCCAGCAGCGCCGACTTAATAACAGATACGCAGTATTTT. Translated: CASSADLITDTQYF.

The rearrangement joins TRBV19 to TRBJ2-2; a weak D match, TRBD1 (5 bases). CDR3 length: 16 residues. CDR1 LNHDA and CDR2 SQIVND come from the germline V gene (reference sequence). V lost 3 bases to trimming and J lost 7 bases, with 18 bases between them. CDR3 sequence (DNA): TGTGCCAGTAGTATGGGCTCGAGGCAGGGTGACGGGGAGCTGTTTTTT. Encoded protein: CASSMGSRQGDGELFF.

This chain joins TRBV7-3 and TRBJ1-3; D perhaps matches TRBD1 (5 bases). Trimming took 5 bases from V and 4 from J, leaving 12 bases between them. CDR1 and CDR2 from the germline V gene are SGHTA and FQGTGA. This CDR3 has 14 amino acids. The CDR3 DNA reads TGTGCCAGCAGCCCCCCAGGGAACGGAAACACCATATATTTT. Translation: CASSPPGNGNTIYF.

The V call is TRBV28, the J call TRBJ1-3; no reliable D call. The CDR3 spans 11 residues. V was clipped by 2 bases and J by 9 bases, with 5 bases between them. Germline V CDR1 and CDR2: MDHEN, SYDVKM. CDR3 sequence: CASSLAGTIYF. CDR3 bases: TGTGCCAGCAGTTTAGCCGGCACCATATATTTT.

The V gene is TRBV28, the J gene TRBJ2-3; 9 bases are shared with TRBD1. CDR1 and CDR2 (germline): MDHEN, SYDVKM. Trimming cost V 6 bases and J 6 bases; bases outside gene matches: 10. The CDR3 has 15 amino acids. CDR3 nucleotides: TGTGCCAGCAGAGAGACAGGGGGAAGTTCGGATACGCAGTATTTT. Its translation: CASRETGGSSDTQYF.

This chain uses TRBV18 with TRBJ2-7; D is undetermined. V gave up 3 bases and J gave up 0 bases, with 6 bases separating them. From germline, CDR1 is KGHSH and CDR2 LQKENI. The CDR3 extends over 13 amino acids. The CDR3, as DNA: TGTGCCAGCTCACCTTCCGGCTCCTACGAGCAGTACGTC. Protein sequence: CASSPSGSYEQYV.

The V and J genes are TRBV30 and TRBJ1-1, with D unresolved. Trimming removed 2 bases from V and 0 bases from J, with 4 bases in between. The V gene's germline CDR1 is GTSNPN and CDR2 SVGIG (reference sequence). CDR3 size: 12 residues. The CDR3 here is CAWSYMNTEAFF. CDR3 DNA: TGTGCCTGGAGTTACATGAACACTGAAGCTTTCTTT.

This chain joins TRBV10-3 and TRBJ1-2, with 11 bases that match TRBD1. Per germline, CDR1 ENHRY and CDR2 SYGVKD. There are 13 residues in the CDR3. J was trimmed by 7 bases and V by 8 bases; bases with no gene match: 6. CDR3 coding DNA: TGTGCCATCGGAGGACAGGGGGCGCGTGGCTACACCTTC. This encodes CAIGGQGARGYTF.

The chain combines TRBV24-1 with TRBJ1-5; no clear D. Germline CDR1 reads KGHDR; CDR2 reads SFDVKD. V lost 2 bases, J lost 0 bases, and 10 bases lay in between. The CDR3 covers 16 residues. The CDR3 region is CATSDSGRNSNQPQHF. In DNA form, the CDR3 reads TGTGCCACCAGTGATTCCGGCAGGAATAGCAATCAGCCCCAGCATTTT.